The 17 T cell receptor beta chains below all came from one sample that was sequenced in a study of identifying expanded T cells in peripheral blood. Libraries were prepared by immunoSEQ multiplex PCR; TCRdb keeps only in-frame clonotypes and omits some of them. The table has fewer than 65,000 clones, approximately 89% seen once. Input material: blood. Receptors originate from a person aged 18 to 69 in good health.

The chain combines TRBV7-2 with TRBJ2-7, with 7 bases that match TRBD2. The V and J ends lost 4 bases and 7 bases, in that order; junction bases with no gene match: 10. CDR3 size: 14 residues. CDR1 and CDR2 from the germline V gene are SGHTA and FQGNSA. CDR3 bases: TGTGCCAGCAGCTCGGGACGGACTAGTGGAGAGCAGTACTTC. Translating it yields CASSSGRTSGEQYF.

The V call is TRBV20-1, the J call TRBJ2-5; D unresolved. TRBJ2-7 explains the end of the DNA better; the J call may be wrong. Germline V gene lookup returns CDR1 DFQATT and CDR2 SNEGSKA (reference sequence). CDR3 length: 11 amino acids. CDR3 protein: CSAAPKYEQYF. In DNA form, the CDR3 reads TGCAGTGCTGCCCCTAAATACGAGCAGTACTTC.

In this sample, this clone turned up once. The CDR3 protein is CASRAGTGEMTGELFF. CDR3 bases: TGTGCCAGCAGAGCCGGGACAGGGGAAATGACCGGGGAGCTGTTTTTT. J is TRBJ2-2 and V is TRBV6-4; 10 nucleotides align to TRBD1. Germline trimming cut 6 bases from V and 5 bases from J; bases unmatched to any gene: 9. The CDR3 sequence is 16 residues long. The V gene's germline CDR1 is MRHNA and CDR2 SNTAGT.

V gene TRBV7-2 combines with J gene TRBJ1-3; tentatively, D is TRBD1 (6 bases). V was shortened by 1 base and J by 3 bases, with 10 bases between the two germline ends. Germline assignment: CDR1 SGHTA and CDR2 FQGNSA. The length of the CDR3 is 15 residues. For the CDR3, the DNA is TGTGCCAGCAGCTTAGTGGGGGGCTATGGAAACACCATATATTTT. This codes for CASSLVGGYGNTIYF.

The CDR3 region has the DNA TGTGCCAGCAGTAGGACTAGCGGGAGCGGTACCGGGGAGCTGTTTTTT. This gives the protein CASSRTSGSGTGELFF. The chain employs TRBV2 and TRBJ2-2; 13 bases map to TRBD2. The CDR3 extends over 16 amino acids. Per the germline V gene, CDR1 is SNHLY and CDR2 is FYNNEI. Germline trimming cut 5 bases from V and 5 bases from J; bases unmatched to any gene: 5.

V is TRBV6-5 and J is TRBJ1-4; D unclear. The V and J ends lost 2 bases and 1 base respectively, with 5 bases between them. Germline loops: CDR1 MNHEY, CDR2 SVGAGI. The CDR3 covers 14 residues. This CDR3 reads CASSYTLTNEKLFF. The CDR3 DNA reads TGTGCCAGCAGTTACACCTTAACTAATGAAAAACTGTTTTTT.

This clone was seen more than once but under ten times. The V call is TRBV6-1, the J call TRBJ2-1, with TRBD2 identical over 8 bases. The ends lost 6 bases at V and 4 bases at J; junction bases unmatched: 8. Germline V gene data show CDR1 as MNHNS and CDR2 as SASEGT. The CDR3 extends over 15 amino acids. CDR3 loop: CASSSGGGTYNEQFF. In nucleotides, the CDR3 is TGTGCCAGCAGCTCGGGCGGGGGGACGTACAATGAGCAGTTCTTC.

The rearrangement uses TRBV7-9 and TRBJ2-1, with D possibly being TRBD2 (5 bases). The length of the CDR3 is 12 residues. Trimming took off 1 base at V and 8 bases at J, with 6 bases between the two ends. Germline lookup yields CDR1 SEHNR and CDR2 FQNEAQ (reference sequence). CDR3 coding DNA: TGTGCCAGCAGCTTAGGGCGGGATGAGCAGTTCTTC. It specifies CASSLGRDEQFF. The whole variable domain, remainder taken from reference TRBV7-9 and TRBJ2-1, is DTGVSQNPRHKITKRGQNVTFRCDPISEHNRLYWYRQTLGQGPEFLTYFQNEAQLEKSRLLSDRFSAERPKGSFSTLEIQRTEQGDSAMYLCASSLGRDEQFFGPGTRLTVL.

The chain is built from TRBV2 and TRBJ1-2, with no clear D. This CDR3 contains 14 residues. Germline-derived CDR1 and CDR2 are SNHLY and FYNNEI. Trimming shortened V by 4 bases and J by 1 base, and 10 bases separated the two germline ends. CDR3 region: CASSGTQRNYGYTF. The CDR3, as DNA: TGTGCCAGCAGTGGCACACAGCGTAACTATGGCTACACCTTC.

The V gene is TRBV7-6, the J gene TRBJ2-3, with 9 bases lining up with TRBD2. The CDR3 has 17 residues. Germline trimming cut 0 bases from V and 1 base from J; bases unmatched to any gene: 5. Germline lookup yields CDR1 SGHVS and CDR2 FNYEAQ. The CDR3 bases are TGTGCCAGCAGCTTAGCCGCGGCGGGGGGGGGCACAGATACGCAGTATTTT. Its protein is CASSLAAAGGGTDTQYF.

CDR3 region: CASRPTGGETQYF. CDR3 bases: TGTGCCAGCAGGCCTACAGGGGGGGAGACCCAGTACTTC. This rearrangement joins TRBV2 to TRBJ2-5; TRBD1 matches 8 bases. This CDR3 is built from 13 residues. Germline V lookup: CDR1 SNHLY, CDR2 FYNNEI. The V segment lost 6 bases and the J segment 5 bases; nucleotides outside the gene matches: 5.

J is TRBJ1-4 and V is TRBV11-2; D call uncertain. CDR3 size: 14 residues. Looked up from germline, CDR1 is SGHAT and CDR2 is FQNNGV. V lost 4 bases and J lost 3, with 9 bases in between. CDR3 bases: TGTGCCAGCAGCTGGACGGAGGCTAATGAAAAACTGTTTTTT. It is translated as CASSWTEANEKLFF. The complete variable domain, with remaining parts taken from reference TRBV11-2 and TRBJ1-4, reads EAGVAQSPRYKIIEKRQSVAFWCNPISGHATLYWYQQILGQGPKLLIQFQNNGVVDDSQLPKDRFSAERLKGVDSTLKIQPAKLEDSAVYLCASSWTEANEKLFFGSGTQLSVL.

This sequence joins TRBV5-1 and TRBJ2-7; possibly TRBD1 or TRBD2 for D (5 bases each). The V gene lost 0 bases and the J gene lost 4 bases, with 8 bases spanning the gap. There are 13 residues in the CDR3. CDR1 and CDR2 (germline): SGHRS, YFSETQ. CDR3 amino acids: CASSLEGSYEQYF. The CDR3 nucleotides read TGCGCCAGCAGCTTGGAGGGGAGTTACGAGCAGTACTTC.

The chain has TRBV28 and TRBJ2-1; no definite D call. Germline loops: CDR1 MDHEN, CDR2 SYDVKM. V was clipped by 7 bases and J by 4 bases, with 5 bases between them. The CDR3 consists of 11 residues. The CDR3 DNA is TGTGCCAGCAACTTATACAATGAGCAGTTCTTC. Its translation: CASNLYNEQFF. Looking up the rest from reference TRBV28 and TRBJ2-1 gives the full variable domain: DVKVTQSSRYLVKRTGEKVFLECVQDMDHENMFWYRQDPGLGLRLIYFSYDVKMKEKGDIPEGYSVSREKKERFSLILESASTNQTSMYLCASNLYNEQFFGPGTRLTVL.

The chain joins TRBV5-1 to TRBJ1-2; TRBD1 agrees at 10 bases. CDR3 size: 14 residues. CDR1 is SGHRS and CDR2 is YFSETQ in the germline V gene. After removal of 7 bases from V and 4 bases from J, the junction contained 7 bases not matched to a gene. DNA for the CDR3: TGCGCCAGCTCCGGGACAGGGGACCCCTATGGCTACACCTTC. The encoded protein is CASSGTGDPYGYTF.

Only one count was recorded for this clone. The rearrangement uses TRBV6-5 and TRBJ1-1, with unresolved D. There are 12 residues in the CDR3. The V gene's germline CDR1 is MNHEY and CDR2 SVGAGI. Trimming shortened V by 6 bases and J by 4 bases, and 9 bases separated the two germline ends. This CDR3 reads CASSFVGTEAFF. Here the CDR3 DNA reads TGTGCCAGCAGCTTTGTAGGCACTGAAGCTTTCTTT.

The rearrangement links TRBV5-6 to TRBJ2-7, with 7 bases that match TRBD1. The CDR3 contains 17 residues. Germline lookup yields CDR1 SGHDT and CDR2 YYEEEE. Losses at the gene ends were 1 base for V and 4 bases for J; bases not matched to a gene: 14. The chain's CDR3 is CASSLQQSDRAWYEQYF. In DNA, the CDR3 is TGTGCCAGCAGCTTGCAGCAGAGTGACAGGGCGTGGTACGAGCAGTACTTC.